The clone carrying this TCR beta chain was seen repeatedly, ten times or more. The source of the sample is a study of T cells in Graves' hyperthyroidism and ophthalmopathy. The CDR3 runs 15 residues. V was shortened by 6 bases and J by 0 bases, with 12 bases between the two germline ends. TCR beta CDR3 sequences were amplified from RNA transcripts. The TCR CDR3 first-round RT-PCR relied on the HTBI primer set. TCRdb called the multiplex PCR reads again in MiXCR, with one record for every CDR3 protein. The sample has about 530,000 distinct CDR3 sequences; 15% to 20% are singletons. The sequenced sample was blood. The chain couples TRBV12-3 or TRBV12-4 to TRBJ1-5, with D unclear. The source of this sequence is a woman aged 18-29 years with Graves' ophthalmopathy. The CDR3 nucleotides read TGTGCCAGCAGCTTTGGGATCCATAGCAATCAGCCCCAGCATTTT. Translation gives CASSFGIHSNQPQHF.